One sample yielded the 32 T cell receptor beta chains listed below, sequenced in a study of cytotoxic CD8 clonotypes in ibrutinib-treated CLL. Generated by immunoSEQ multiplex PCR, the TCRdb table keeps only in-frame clones and is missing some. The data hold approximately 320,000 clones, with roughly 71% observed a single time. Source: PBMCs, taken after 36 months of ibrutinib treatment. The receptors were gathered from a human donor with chronic lymphocytic leukemia.

V usage is TRBV9 and J usage is TRBJ1-1; perhaps TRBD1 as D (6 bases). Germline CDR1 reads SGDLS; CDR2 reads YYNGEE. V gave up 0 bases and J gave up 10 bases, with 19 bases separating them. The CDR3 sequence is 15 residues long. The CDR3 DNA reads as TGTGCCAGCAGCGTAGAATCGGGGGCTTGGTGGTTAGCTTTCTTT. Protein product: CASSVESGAWWLAFF.

As for this clone: At the DNA level, this CDR3 is encoded by other sequences in the same sample as well. The CDR3 nucleotides read TGCAGCGTTGAGCCCGACAGTTACAATGAGCAGTTCTTC. Translating gives CSVEPDSYNEQFF. This chain joins TRBV29-1 and TRBJ2-1; maybe TRBD1 (5 bases). The germline gives CDR1 SQVTM, CDR2 ANQGSEA. Trimming stripped 3 bases from V and 4 bases from J, with 10 bases between. The CDR3 runs to 13 residues.

The rearrangement links TRBV7-6 to TRBJ2-5; 7 bases match TRBD1. Germline assignment: CDR1 SGHVS and CDR2 FNYEAQ. This CDR3 is built from 13 residues. The J segment lost 4 bases and the V segment lost 1 base, leaving 0 bases of the junction unmatched. The CDR3 nucleotides are TGTGCCAGCAGCTTAGACAGGGGAGAGACCCAGTACTTC. Protein: CASSLDRGETQYF.

The CDR3 loop reads CASSRVNTEAFF. The CDR3 DNA reads as TGTGCCAGCAGCCGTGTGAACACTGAAGCTTTCTTT. The rearrangement links TRBV13 to TRBJ1-1, with no clear D. The length of the CDR3 is 12 residues. Germline V gives CDR1 PRHDT, CDR2 FYEKMQ (reference sequence). V lost 5 bases and J 0 bases, leaving 4 bases between the germline ends. The full variable domain, its missing parts supplied by reference TRBV13 and TRBJ1-1, is AAGVIQSPRHLIKEKRETATLKCYPIPRHDTVYWYQQGPGQDPQFLISFYEKMQSDKGSIPDRFSAQQFSDYHSELNMSSLELGDSALYFCASSRVNTEAFFGQGTRLTVV.

This chain joins TRBV19 and TRBJ2-7; 8 bases fit TRBD2. With 7 bases clipped from V and 0 bases from J, the junction kept 5 bases outside the gene matches. Per the germline V gene, CDR1 is LNHDA and CDR2 is SQIVND (reference sequence). This CDR3 region has 14 residues. The CDR3 loop is CASKAGLASYEQYF. The CDR3 coding sequence is TGTGCCAGTAAAGCCGGACTAGCCTCCTACGAGCAGTACTTC. The full variable domain, with the rest looked up from reference TRBV19 and TRBJ2-7, is DGGITQSPKYLFRKEGQNVTLSCEQNLNHDAMYWYRQDPGQGLRLIYYSQIVNDFQKGDIAEGYSVSREKKESFPLTVTSAQKNPTAFYLCASKAGLASYEQYFGPGTRLTVT.

J is TRBJ2-3 and V is TRBV7-3, with 10 nucleotides matching TRBD2. The CDR3 has 15 amino acids. Germline CDR1 reads SGHTA; CDR2 reads FQGTGA. V dropped 4 bases and J dropped 6; count of bases not matched to a gene: 7. In DNA form, the CDR3 reads TGTGCCAGCAGCTCCCCAGCGGGGGGGCTGGATACGCAGTATTTT. Residues: CASSSPAGGLDTQYF.

The chain has TRBV5-1 and TRBJ1-5; D might be TRBD1 (6 bases). The CDR3 has 13 residues. The germline V gene has CDR1 SGHRS and CDR2 YFSETQ. Trimming cost V 3 bases and J 6 bases, with 10 bases left between them. The CDR3 loop is CASSSGVGQPQHF. The CDR3 DNA sequence: TGCGCCAGCAGCTCAGGGGTTGGTCAGCCCCAGCATTTT.

The rearrangement uses TRBV29-1 and TRBJ2-5, with 13 bases matching TRBD2. The V gene's germline CDR1 is SQVTM and CDR2 ANQGSEA. The CDR3 totals 15 residues. V gave up 6 bases and J gave up 7 bases; unmatched junction bases: 11. CDR3 residues: CSVERTSGGLGTQYF. In nucleotides, the CDR3 is TGCAGCGTCGAACGGACTAGCGGGGGACTAGGGACCCAGTACTTC.

The chain employs TRBV25-1 and TRBJ2-1; D tentatively reads TRBD1 or TRBD2 (5 bases each). CDR3 length: 15 residues. Germline V gene lookup returns CDR1 MGHDK and CDR2 SYGVNS. Trimming left V 4 bases short and J 4 bases short, with 14 bases between. CDR3 DNA: TGTGCCAGCAGTGTAGGGGACCTTCAATACAATGAGCAGTTCTTC. This codes for CASSVGDLQYNEQFF. The full variable domain, rest sourced from reference TRBV25-1 and TRBJ2-1, is EADIYQTPRYLVIGTGKKITLECSQTMGHDKMYWYQQDPGMELHLIHYSYGVNSTEKGDLSSESTVSRIRTEHFPLTLESARPSHTSQYLCASSVGDLQYNEQFFGPGTRLTVL.

The chain is built from TRBV9 and TRBJ1-1; D may be TRBD1 (5 bases). This CDR3 comprises 15 residues. The germline V gene encodes CDR1 SGDLS and CDR2 YYNGEE. The V end lost 2 bases, the J end lost 4 bases, and 15 bases lay between the germline ends. The CDR3 DNA is TGTGCCAGCAGCGTGAGCGCAGGGCCAGGCACTGAAGCTTTCTTT. Encoded protein: CASSVSAGPGTEAFF.

The chain has TRBV2 and TRBJ2-6; no definite D call. V was trimmed by 10 bases and J by 0 bases, leaving 10 bases between them. The V gene's germline CDR1 is SNHLY and CDR2 FYNNEI. The CDR3 totals 14 residues. The CDR3 sequence is CATTRSSGANVLTF. The CDR3, as DNA: TGTGCCACTACGCGGAGCTCTGGGGCCAACGTCCTGACTTTC.

This rearrangement joins TRBV7-9 to TRBJ2-1; D gene uncertain. CDR1 is SEHNR and CDR2 is FQNEAQ in the germline V gene (reference sequence). This CDR3 contains 10 residues. The V and J ends lost 2 bases and 9 bases respectively, with 2 bases between them. The CDR3 loop reads CASSLREQFF. CDR3 DNA: TGTGCCAGCAGCTTACGTGAGCAGTTCTTC.

This clone was counted only a few times. V and J are TRBV6-1 and TRBJ2-2; D uncertain. CDR3 length: 11 amino acids. Germline lookup yields CDR1 MNHNS and CDR2 SASEGT. V lost 6 bases, J lost 2 bases, and 1 base lay in between. This CDR3 is CASSNTGELFF. CDR3 DNA: TGTGCCAGCAGCAACACCGGGGAGCTGTTTTTT.

The chain employs TRBV19 and TRBJ1-2, with D possibly TRBD1 on 5 matching bases. This CDR3 is built from 13 residues. CDR1 and CDR2 from the germline V gene are LNHDA and SQIVND (reference sequence). V lost 8 bases to trimming and J lost 3 bases, with 13 bases between them. Here the CDR3 DNA reads TGTGCCAGTCTCGACGGGGGTGACTATGGCTACACCTTC. It is translated as CASLDGGDYGYTF.

The chain recombines TRBV2 with TRBJ2-7; D may be TRBD2 (6 bases). The CDR3 is 12 amino acids. Trimming stripped 6 bases from V and 6 bases from J, with 12 bases between. Germline lookup yields CDR1 SNHLY and CDR2 FYNNEI. The CDR3 here is CASSFWGVEQYF. CDR3 nucleotides: TGTGCCAGCAGCTTTTGGGGGGTCGAGCAGTACTTC.

This clone was seen a single time. V gene TRBV7-6 combines with J gene TRBJ2-3; TRBD1 or TRBD2 may be the D gene (6 bases each). CDR1 and CDR2 from the germline V gene are SGHVS and FNYEAQ. The CDR3 contains 15 residues. V was pared by 2 bases and J by 3 bases, with 12 bases between. The CDR3 sequence is CASSLTPGATDTQYF. The CDR3 DNA is TGTGCCAGCAGCTTAACCCCGGGGGCGACAGATACGCAGTATTTT. Full variable domain (outside the CDR3, taken from reference TRBV7-6 and TRBJ2-3): GAGVSQSPRYKVTKRGQDVALRCDPISGHVSLYWYRQALGQGPEFLTYFNYEAQQDKSGLPNDRFSAERPEGSISTLTIQRTEQRDSAMYRCASSLTPGATDTQYFGPGTRLTVL.

V gene TRBV4-1 combines with J gene TRBJ2-3, with D possibly being TRBD2 (5 bases). Trimming left V 4 bases short and J 1 base short, with 18 bases between. The CDR3 totals 17 residues. Germline V gene sequence: CDR1 MGHRA, CDR2 YSYEKL. The CDR3 nucleotides are TGCGCCAGCAGCCCCGGCGGGTTTGGCGGTCGCACAGATACGCAGTATTTT. Translating gives CASSPGGFGGRTDTQYF.

The V and J genes are TRBV12-5 and TRBJ1-1, with D uncertain. Germline assignment: CDR1 LGHNT and CDR2 FRNRAP. The V end was cut by 6 bases, the J end by 2 bases, with 13 bases between. The CDR3 length is 14 residues. This chain's CDR3 is CASGLVGVNTEAFF. The CDR3, as DNA: TGTGCTAGTGGACTCGTAGGAGTAAACACTGAAGCTTTCTTT.

The gene calls are TRBV11-2 and TRBJ2-1; TRBD2 agrees at 11 bases. V was pared by 1 base and J by 5 bases, with 10 bases of the junction left unmatched. The CDR3 loop spans 18 amino acids. Germline values: CDR1 SGHAT, CDR2 FQNNGV. The CDR3 DNA is TGTGCCAGCAGCTTAGCCCCAATACGACTAGCGGGGAACAATGAGCAGTTCTTC. This gives the protein CASSLAPIRLAGNNEQFF.

The chain is built from TRBV29-1 and TRBJ1-2; TRBD1 might be the D (5 bases). CDR3 length: 13 amino acids. Per germline, CDR1 SQVTM and CDR2 ANQGSEA. V lost 4 bases to trimming and J lost 3 bases, with 12 bases between them. This CDR3 is CSVVGARDYGYTF. The CDR3 coding sequence is TGCAGCGTTGTAGGGGCCAGGGACTATGGCTACACCTTC.

Comment on this clone: Its ends do not fully match the called genes, so a read error is possible. V gene TRBV29-1 combines with J gene TRBJ1-2, with a possible D match to TRBD1 (5 bases). Germline V lookup: CDR1 SQVTM, CDR2 ANQGSEA. The CDR3 loop spans 9 amino acids. CDR3 in DNA: TGCAGCGTTTCAAGGGGTAAAGCCTTC. Its protein product is CSVSRGKAF. The variable domain in full, completed from reference TRBV29-1 and TRBJ1-2, reads SAVISQKPSRDICQRGTSLTIQCQVDSQVTMMFWYRQQPGQSLTLIATANQGSEATYESGFVIDKFPISRPNLTFSTLTVSNMSPEDSSIYLCSVSRGKAFGSGTRLTVV.

This clone has just a few counts. The chain carries TRBV9 and TRBJ2-7; D may match TRBD1 or TRBD2 (5 bases each). Looked up from germline, CDR1 is SGDLS and CDR2 is YYNGEE. CDR3 length: 12 amino acids. V was clipped by 4 bases and J by 6 bases, with 11 bases between them. The CDR3 here is CASSPGTPEQYF. CDR3 DNA sequence: TGTGCCAGCAGCCCCGGGACGCCCGAGCAGTACTTC.

Only a few counts were recorded for this clone. The rearrangement links TRBV9 to TRBJ1-2, with D possibly being TRBD1 (5 bases). CDR3 length: 14 residues. Trimming took 0 bases from V and 5 from J, leaving 11 bases between them. Germline values: CDR1 SGDLS, CDR2 YYNGEE. As DNA, the CDR3 is TGTGCCAGCAGCGTAGTGGCAGGGTCGTATGGCTACACCTTC. It translates to CASSVVAGSYGYTF. The variable domain in full, completed from reference TRBV9 and TRBJ1-2, reads DSGVTQTPKHLITATGQRVTLRCSPRSGDLSVYWYQQSLDQGLQFLIQYYNGEERAKGNILERFSAQQFPDLHSELNLSSLELGDSALYFCASSVVAGSYGYTFGSGTRLTVV.

This chain joins TRBV4-3 and TRBJ2-7; TRBD2 matches at 12 bases. This CDR3 contains 15 residues. Per the germline V gene, CDR1 is LGHNA and CDR2 is YSLEER. V lost 4 bases and J lost 3; bases outside the gene matches: 4. CDR3 nucleotide sequence: TGCGCCAGCAGCCCTGGACTAGCGGGATTCTACGAGCAGTACTTC. Residues: CASSPGLAGFYEQYF.

Only a few counts were recorded for this clone. V and J are TRBV11-2 and TRBJ2-7; TRBD1 is a possible D gene (5 bases). Germline loops: CDR1 SGHAT, CDR2 FQNNGV. This CDR3 has 16 residues. V lost 2 bases, J lost 2 bases, and 16 bases lay in between. CDR3 nucleotides: TGTGCCAGCAGCTTAATAGGGGCCTTAACCACCTACGAGCAGTACTTC. It encodes CASSLIGALTTYEQYF.

The rearrangement uses TRBV27 and TRBJ2-7; TRBD2 matches 9 bases. The CDR3 totals 13 residues. The V gene end was trimmed by 6 bases and the J gene end by 2 bases; junction bases not matched to a gene: 2. The germline V gene encodes CDR1 MNHEY and CDR2 SMNVEV (reference sequence). In DNA, the CDR3 is TGTGCCAGCAGACCTAGCGGGACCTACGAGCAGTACTTC. The encoded protein is CASRPSGTYEQYF.

The genes are TRBV10-1 and TRBJ2-7, with 8 bases identical to TRBD2. The CDR3 totals 15 residues. V was pared by 1 base and J by 1 base, with 3 bases of the junction left unmatched. Germline V CDR1 and CDR2: WNHNN, SYGVQD (reference sequence). The CDR3 nucleotides are TGCGCCAGCAGTGAGTTTGGGACTAGTTCCTACGAGCAGTACTTC. This gives the protein CASSEFGTSSYEQYF.

The chain has TRBV28 and TRBJ1-5; 8 bases are a match to TRBD1. After removal of 5 bases from V and 4 bases from J, the junction contained 13 bases not matched to a gene. The CDR3 length is 17 residues. Germline loops: CDR1 MDHEN, CDR2 SYDVKM. Written as DNA, the CDR3 is TGTGCCAGCAGTCGAGAGGAGACAGGGGTAGGGAATCAGCCCCAGCATTTT. This gives the protein CASSREETGVGNQPQHF.

This chain uses TRBV27 with TRBJ1-5; D call uncertain. V lost 2 bases to trimming and J lost 4 bases, with 9 bases between them. This CDR3 is 14 amino acids long. Germline CDR1 is MNHEY and CDR2 is SMNVEV (reference sequence). The DNA for the CDR3 is TGTGCCAGCAGTTTAAGGTCGGGGAATCAGCCCCAGCATTTT. Translating gives CASSLRSGNQPQHF.

The chain couples TRBV29-1 to TRBJ2-7; 10 nucleotides agree with TRBD1. The V and J ends lost 6 bases and 3 bases, in that order; junction bases with no gene match: 5. Per germline, CDR1 SQVTM and CDR2 ANQGSEA. The CDR3 is 13 residues long. The CDR3 protein is CSVGTGDNYEQYF. The CDR3 DNA follows: TGCAGCGTAGGGACAGGGGACAACTACGAGCAGTACTTC.

This clone has a handful of counts. This chain joins TRBV27 and TRBJ2-1, with D perhaps matching TRBD2 (5 bases). V was clipped by 3 bases and J by 12 bases, with 9 bases between them. The CDR3 contains 11 residues. Germline CDR1 and CDR2: MNHEY and SMNVEV (reference sequence). The chain's CDR3 is CASSLGSRQFF. As DNA, the CDR3 is TGTGCCAGCAGTTTGGGGAGTAGGCAGTTCTTC.

The chain links TRBV7-9 to TRBJ2-3; D may be TRBD2 (6 bases). CDR3 length: 16 amino acids. V was clipped by 2 bases and J by 3 bases, with 15 bases between them. Per germline, CDR1 SEHNR and CDR2 FQNEAQ (reference sequence). CDR3 residues: CASSLLASAATDTQYF. In DNA, the CDR3 is TGTGCCAGCAGCTTACTGGCTAGCGCCGCGACAGATACGCAGTATTTT.